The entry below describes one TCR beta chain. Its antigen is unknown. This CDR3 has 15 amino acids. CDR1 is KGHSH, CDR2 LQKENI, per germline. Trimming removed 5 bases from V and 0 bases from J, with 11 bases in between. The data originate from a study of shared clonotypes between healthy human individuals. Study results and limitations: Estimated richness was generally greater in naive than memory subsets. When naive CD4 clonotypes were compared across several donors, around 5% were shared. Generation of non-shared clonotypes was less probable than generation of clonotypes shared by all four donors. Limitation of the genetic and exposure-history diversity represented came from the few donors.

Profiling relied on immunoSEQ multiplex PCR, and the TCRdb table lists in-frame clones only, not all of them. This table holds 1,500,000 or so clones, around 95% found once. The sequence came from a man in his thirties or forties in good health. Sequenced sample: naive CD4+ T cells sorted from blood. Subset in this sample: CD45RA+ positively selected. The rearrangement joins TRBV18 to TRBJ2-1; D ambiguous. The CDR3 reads CASSTDGPSYNEQFF. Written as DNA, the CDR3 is TGTGCCAGCTCAACGGACGGGCCCTCCTACAATGAGCAGTTCTTC.